This is a list of T cell receptor beta chains from one sample in a study of T cells in narcolepsy. Profiling relied on immunoSEQ multiplex PCR, and the TCRdb table lists in-frame clones only, not all of them. Of 30,000 or so clones in the sample, around 86% were seen once. Source material: CD45RA- memory CD4+ T cells from PBMCs. Receptor source: a human donor with narcolepsy. Each CDR3 is given with its conserved first and last residue. D genes are given only for firm matches. A row's size may be missing; if present it is once, few, many or a size class.

j_gene,d_gene,v_gene,abundance,CDR3nt,CDR3aa
TRBJ1-5,NA,TRBV27,NA,TGTGCCAGCAGTTTATTCGGGGGAAGCGGCAATCAGCCCCAGCATTTT,CASSLFGGSGNQPQHF
TRBJ1-1,NA,TRBV6-5,NA,TGTGCCAGCAGTAAGAGGACCGGTAACACTGAAGCTTTCTTT,CASSKRTGNTEAFF
TRBJ2-3,TRBD2,TRBV27,NA,TGTGCCAGCAGTTTAGGCGCGGGAGGCACAGATACGCAGTATTTT,CASSLGAGGTDTQYF
TRBJ1-2,NA,TRBV11-3,NA,TGTGCCAGCAGCCCTAGCGAGGAGAACTATGGCTACACCTTC,CASSPSEENYGYTF
TRBJ1-1,TRBD1,TRBV2,NA,TGTGCCAGCAGATATTCAACAGGGGGCACTGAAGCTTTCTTT,CASRYSTGGTEAFF
TRBJ1-5,NA,TRBV21-1,NA,TGTGCCAGCAGCAAAGATCTTGTGGACATCCCCGCTGGCCGGCCCCAGCATTTT,CASSKDLVDIPAGRPQHF
TRBJ2-1,TRBD2,TRBV7-9,NA,TGTGCCAGCAGCTTGTCACGACTAGCGGGGAAGGAGAATGAGCAGTTCTTC,CASSLSRLAGKENEQFF
TRBJ1-2,TRBD1,TRBV6-1,NA,TGTGCCAGCAGTCCGCAGGGGGAGGGCTATGGCTACACCTTC,CASSPQGEGYGYTF
TRBJ1-1,NA,TRBV6-7,once,TGTGCCAGCAGTGGCTGTCTCCGTACCAACACTGAAGCTTTCTTT,CASSGCLRTNTEAFF
TRBJ2-1,TRBD2,TRBV27,few,TGTGCCAGCAGTTTGGGACTAGCGGGGGGGGACAATGAGCAGTTCTTC,CASSLGLAGGDNEQFF
TRBJ1-3,NA,TRBV7-9,NA,TGTGCCAGCACCACTGGGAACACCATATATTTT,CASTTGNTIYF
TRBJ2-3,TRBD1,TRBV9,NA,TGTGCCAGCAGCGTAGGGGCGCAGGGGGCGGATACGCAGTATTTT,CASSVGAQGADTQYF
TRBJ2-3,TRBD2,TRBV27,NA,TGTGCCAGCAGTTTAGGTGCCGGGGGGACAGATACGCAGTATTTT,CASSLGAGGTDTQYF
TRBJ1-6,NA,TRBV4-1,NA,TGCGCCAGCAGCCAAGGGCAGGGATCCTATAATTCACCCCTCCACTTT,CASSQGQGSYNSPLHF
TRBJ1-1,NA,TRBV19,NA,TGTGCCACCGCCTTTCGGGGAGGGAACACTGAAGCTTTCTTT,CATAFRGGNTEAFF
TRBJ1-1,TRBD1,TRBV9,once,TGTGCCAGCAGTGGACAGGGGGCGGTTAACACTGAAGCTTTCTTT,CASSGQGAVNTEAFF
TRBJ1-1,NA,TRBV7-9,NA,TGTGCCAGCAGACCAAAAGGGGACCTAAAAGTCTCGGAAGCTTTCTTT,CASRPKGDLKVSEAFF
TRBJ1-5,NA,TRBV5-8,NA,TGTGCCAGCAGCGTGGAAAGGGAGGATCAGCCCCAGCATTTT,CASSVEREDQPQHF
TRBJ1-3,NA,TRBV10-1,NA,TGCGCCAGCAGTGGGGGAGCTGCTGGAAACACCATATATTTT,CASSGGAAGNTIYF
TRBJ1-3,NA,TRBV9,NA,TGTGCCAGCAGTTCAGGGGAGGGAGCTGGAAACACCATATATTTT,CASSSGEGAGNTIYF
TRBJ1-3,NA,TRBV7-2,once,TGTGCCAGCAGCTCGCTCCCGGCCAACACCATATATTTT,CASSSLPANTIYF
TRBJ2-2,NA,TRBV6-4,NA,TGTGCCAGCAGCCCCGCCCATGGCACCGGGGAGCTGTTTTTT,CASSPAHGTGELFF
TRBJ1-1,NA,TRBV28,once,TGTGCCAGCAGGAGGGGGGCAATGGCCATGAACACTGAAGCTTTCTTT,CASRRGAMAMNTEAFF
TRBJ1-6,TRBD1,TRBV14,NA,TGTGCCAGCAGCCAAGCCCTAGGACAGGGGGATTCACCCCTCCACTTT,CASSQALGQGDSPLHF
TRBJ2-5,TRBD2,TRBV19,NA,TGTGCCAGTAGTATGGCTAGCGGGGGCCAAGAGACCCAGTACTTC,CASSMASGGQETQYF
TRBJ1-1,NA,TRBV27,NA,TGTGCCAGCAGTTCCCTCCAGACAACCGAAGCTTTCTTT,CASSSLQTTEAFF
TRBJ2-3,NA,TRBV4-1,NA,TGCGCCAGCAGCCCACGATCGAACACAGATACGCAGTATTTT,CASSPRSNTDTQYF
TRBJ1-5,NA,TRBV10-2,NA,TGCGCCAGCTCCGGGGCTGGAGGACAGCCCCAGCATTTT,CASSGAGGQPQHF
TRBJ1-1,NA,TRBV10-2,NA,TGCGCCAGCAGTGTAGGGTTGGGGAACACTGAAGCTTTCTTT,CASSVGLGNTEAFF
TRBJ2-5,TRBD2,TRBV6-5,few,TGTGCCAGCAGTGCCGGGACTAGCGGGGGGACCCAGTACTTC,CASSAGTSGGTQYF
TRBJ1-2,NA,TRBV7-9,NA,TGTGCCAGCAGCTTAAGGGGGGCTAACTATGGCTACACCTTC,CASSLRGANYGYTF
TRBJ2-3,NA,TRBV5-6,NA,TGTGCCAGCACCCGACCCTTCAGGGGCGATACGCAGTATTTT,CASTRPFRGDTQYF
TRBJ1-4,NA,TRBV2,NA,TGTGCCAGCAGTGAATTGGCAGGGGCCCTTTTT,CASSELAGALF
TRBJ1-6,NA,TRBV7-3,NA,TGTGCCAGCAGCTTCGGACACAGCTCACCCCTCCACTTT,CASSFGHSSPLHF
TRBJ1-1,NA,TRBV5-1,NA,TGCGCCAGCAGCAATATACCGGGACGGACGTTGAACACTGAAGCTTTCTTT,CASSNIPGRTLNTEAFF
TRBJ1-5,NA,TRBV7-3,NA,TGTGCCAGCAGCCGGGACCCGGGTCAGCCCCAGCATTTT,CASSRDPGQPQHF
TRBJ2-7,TRBD1,TRBV5-4,NA,TGTGCCAGCAGCCTGCCGGGACAGGTCTCCTACGAGCAGTACTTC,CASSLPGQVSYEQYF
TRBJ2-7,NA,TRBV7-2,NA,TGTGCCAGCAGCTTTGGGAGATCGGTTACCTACGAGCAGTACTTC,CASSFGRSVTYEQYF
TRBJ1-2,NA,TRBV19,NA,TGTGCCAGTAGGGACGGATCAAGTCTGAACTATGGCTACACCTTC,CASRDGSSLNYGYTF
TRBJ1-5,TRBD1,TRBV2,NA,TGTGCCAGCGGGGGGACAGGGCCTTATAGCAATCAGCCCCAGCATTTT,CASGGTGPYSNQPQHF
TRBJ2-5,NA,TRBV4-3,once,TGCGCCAGCAGCCAAGGGCAGGGCAAAGAGACCCAGTACTTC,CASSQGQGKETQYF
TRBJ2-2,NA,TRBV6-5,NA,TGTGCCAGCAGTTACTCGATTTCCGGAAACACCGGGGAGCTGTTTTTT,CASSYSISGNTGELFF
TRBJ2-6,NA,TRBV18,NA,TGTGCCAGCTCACCCGGGGGAGCTGGGGCCAACGTCCTGACTTTC,CASSPGGAGANVLTF